These T cell receptor beta chains were read from a single sample in a study of blood T cell repertoires in COVID-19. The table came from immunoSEQ multiplex PCR; TCRdb's copy has only in-frame clones and leaves some out. In the table there are 300,000 to 500,000 clones, roughly 88% of which are singletons. Sequencing used PBMCs or T cells enriched from blood (not recorded which). The receptors were sampled from a woman in her twenties or thirties with acute COVID-19. Both conserved end residues are trimmed from each CDR3.

v_call: TRBV27; cdr3_aa: ASSLGGPYGYT
v_call: TRBV5-1; cdr3_aa: ASSPGDRGGNQPQH
v_call: TRBV7-2; cdr3_aa: ASSLRGSQETQY
v_call: TRBV23-1; cdr3_aa: ASRQPGQGYEQY
v_call: TRBV10-2; cdr3_aa: ASSVGQNTGELF
v_call: TRBV2; cdr3_aa: ASSGLAGGPGNEQY
v_call: TRBV21-1; cdr3_aa: ASSKKQDNEKLF
v_call: TRBV7-3; cdr3_aa: ASSSAGRSSYNEQF
v_call: TRBV19; cdr3_aa: ASSIVSEGWELF
v_call: TRBV6-1; cdr3_aa: ASRWTGGTYEQY
v_call: TRBV7-9; cdr3_aa: ASSLAGQSYEQY
v_call: TRBV6-2/TRBV6-3; cdr3_aa: ASSYSQGEVGELF
v_call: TRBV6-5; cdr3_aa: ASSYGGESSYEQY
v_call: TRBV6-6; cdr3_aa: ASNSGTGNSPLH
v_call: TRBV6-1; cdr3_aa: ASSEVGGTALRPQH
v_call: TRBV24-1; cdr3_aa: ATSDQGNTQY
v_call: TRBV13; cdr3_aa: ASSSRTSSRDNEQF
v_call: TRBV5-1; cdr3_aa: ASSLDGDSGANVLT
v_call: TRBV3-1/TRBV3-2; cdr3_aa: ASSPVRTGGGYT
v_call: TRBV4-3; cdr3_aa: ASSQGRASYEQY
v_call: TRBV7-3; cdr3_aa: ASSFTGTSGSEQF
v_call: TRBV7-9; cdr3_aa: ASSFSGYEQY
v_call: TRBV18; cdr3_aa: ASSPNRGGEKLF
v_call: TRBV30; cdr3_aa: AWSLDSLRATDTQY
v_call: TRBV27; cdr3_aa: ASRVTGGGYEQY
v_call: TRBV5-5; cdr3_aa: ASSVGTGVNYGYT